The clone carrying this T cell receptor (beta chain) was recorded only once. This specimen belongs to a study of blood T cell repertoires in COVID-19. Study-wide background: Samples representing acute and convalescent COVID-19 were sourced from the United States, Italy and Spain. PBMCs, B-cell-depleted T cells, or T cells provided the cDNA or gDNA that made up the material.

As handled by the study authors: Reference gene primers were amplified, and this amplification served to estimate nucleated cell counts. Method: immunoSEQ multiplex PCR; TCRdb's copy keeps in-frame clones and lacks some. The V and J calls and clone size come from that table; D and trimming were worked out from the DNA. The sample carries about 300,000 clones, approximately 89% recorded once. Germline CDR1 MNHEY, CDR2 SVGEGT. The CDR3 is made up of 14 amino acids. Trimming cost V 2 bases and J 0 bases, with 7 bases left between them. Patients in Seattle were enrolled during active infection, then followed longitudinally.

This chain links TRBV6-2 or TRBV6-3 with TRBJ1-2; D is ambiguous. The sample comprised peripheral blood. The receptor was isolated from a woman aged 25 to 39 with COVID-19, enrolled during active disease. The CDR3: CASSYRQTNYGYTF. CDR3 DNA: TGTGCCAGCAGTTACCGCCAGACTAACTATGGCTACACCTTC.